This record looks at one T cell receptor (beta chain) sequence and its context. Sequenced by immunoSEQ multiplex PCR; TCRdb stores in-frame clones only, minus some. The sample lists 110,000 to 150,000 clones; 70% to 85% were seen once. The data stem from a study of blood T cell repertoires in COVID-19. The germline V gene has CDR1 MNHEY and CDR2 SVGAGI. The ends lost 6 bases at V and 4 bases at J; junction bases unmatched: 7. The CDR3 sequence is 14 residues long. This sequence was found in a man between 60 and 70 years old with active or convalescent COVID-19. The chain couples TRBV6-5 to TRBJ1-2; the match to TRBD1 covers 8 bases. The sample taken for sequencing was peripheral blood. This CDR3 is CASRRGQGAYGYTF. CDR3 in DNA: TGTGCCAGCAGACGCGGACAGGGAGCCTATGGCTACACCTTC.